This TCR beta chain was profiled in a study of shared clonotypes between healthy human individuals (dated by TCRdb to about 2020). With respect to the entire study: The cohort included a few men and a couple of women between 18 and 49 years of age. Blood TCR repertoires of five healthy adults were deeply sequenced to estimate repertoire size and the extent of clonotype sharing between individuals. Libraries were prepared and TCR repertoires were sequenced by different laboratories using diverse techniques, in order to increase sequencing depth and limit assay-specific biases. Between about 0.8 and 9.5 billion PBMCs per donor were obtained by leukapheresis. For each donor, CD4 naive and CD4 memory were each given three plates, CD8 naive was given two plates, and CD8 memory was given one plate.

On the study overall, not on this receptor specifically: Pairwise subsampling led to the expectation that sequencing depth would affect the degree of clonotype sharing among donors. Sampling was restricted to blood, and TCR repertoires in tissue are likely to differ from TCR repertoires in blood. Even with the large sequencing depth, rarefaction of the sorted-subset datasets indicated that sequencing was incomplete. When a handful of donors were compared, the shared fraction of clonotypes was about 5.4% for naive CD4, approximately 3.5% for naive CD8, roughly 2.3% for memory CD4, and 0.35% to 0.4% for memory CD8. Compared with non-shared clonotypes, the clonotypes found in all four sorted-subset donors had higher generation probabilities. Because the study included a small number of donors, the genetic and exposure-history diversity represented was limited. Naive subsets generally had larger estimated clonotype richness than memory subsets.

Reading the germline V gene gives CDR1 MNHEY and CDR2 SVGAGI. The CDR3 holds 13 amino acids from the cysteine to the phenylalanine. The sequence is cut down to CDR3 DNA, 39 bases in frame from base 1. At the junction V is shortened by 6 bases and J by 2 bases, with 8 bases in between. Donors were healthy HIV-negative adults with no recently reported acute infections or vaccinations. Only Caucasian adults living in Nashville, Tennessee, USA were represented among the donors. CD4+ T cells were enriched by magnetic negative selection; naive cells were then positively selected on CD45RA, and the negative fraction formed the memory subset. Blood was obtained by leukapheresis, after which PBMCs were separated by Ficoll-Histopaque density gradient centrifugation and cryopreserved in liquid nitrogen vapor phase. Purity and quantity of every magnetically sorted T cell population were checked by analytical flow cytometry. Genomic DNA was isolated from each sorted fraction and quantified by UV absorbance on a Nanodrop 2000c.

TCR CDR3 regions were amplified from genomic DNA by multiplex PCR using the deep immunoSEQ assay. Extracted genomic DNA from each cell subset was spread evenly across all wells of several immunoSEQ 96-well plates, with each plate serving as a replicate. For sorted subsets, each replicate PCR was loaded with 200 ng genomic DNA, equivalent to 30,000 or so T cell genomes. Purified libraries were measured with a Qubit 3.0 fluorometer, size-checked on a Bioanalyzer 2100, and measured again with the KAPA Library Quantification kit. Each immunoSEQ 96-well plate was sequenced on its own single-read 150-cycle Illumina NextSeq 550 flow cell. Turning to the authors' computational methods: Because only junctional sequences without quality scores were contained in the immunoSEQ output, filtering matching that applied to full-length reads could not be performed. To assign V/J genes and CDR3, sequences were annotated using PyIR, a Python wrapper for IgBLAST v1.9, with IMGT germline references. Reads with weak V/J assignments (E-value above 1e-6), missing CDR3, stop codons, out-of-frame junctions, or ambiguous translated residues were removed. V3J clonotypes were defined as sequences sharing the same inferred V gene, J gene, and CDR3 amino acid sequence. Percentage overlap between repertoires was computed as shared unique clonotypes divided by the size of the smaller repertoire. RTK rarefaction, the Chao1 estimator, and Recon v2.1 estimates of unobserved clonotypes were used to assess repertoire richness. For all TCRbeta clonotypes obtained by the gDNA method from a few donors, generation probabilities were computed with OLGA. TCRdb provides this immuneACCESS table in a form limited to in-frame rearrangements. Some clones are lacking; in checked studies, under half of them reflect an unresolved V gene, and why the rest are absent is not known. The D gene and trimming were derived from the DNA, and the V and J assignments and clone size from that table. This sample comprises approximately 340,000 clones, around two thirds of them detected only once. The top ten clones comprise about 9.4% of the sample.

For this clone: Its antigen is currently not known. No quality values exist for individual bases; no much larger clone is one base distant.

The rearranged chain carries TRBV6-5 and TRBJ1-5; the D gene remains uncertain. This TCR derives from a man between 25 and 39 years old in good health. The sample comprised memory CD4+ T cells sorted from blood. The label giving this sample's cell subset or site can be read as: CD45RA-negative fraction. This receptor has the CDR3 CASSRRGNQPQHF. The DNA sequence is given as TGTGCCAGCAGCCGACGGGGCAATCAGCCCCAGCATTTT.